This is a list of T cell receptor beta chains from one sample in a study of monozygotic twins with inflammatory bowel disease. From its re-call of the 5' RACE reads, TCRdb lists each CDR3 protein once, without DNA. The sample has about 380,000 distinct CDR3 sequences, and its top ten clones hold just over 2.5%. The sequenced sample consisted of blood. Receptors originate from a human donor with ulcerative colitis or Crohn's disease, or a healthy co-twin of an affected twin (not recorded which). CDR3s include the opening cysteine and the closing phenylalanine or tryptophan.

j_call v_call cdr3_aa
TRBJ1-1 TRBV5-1 CASSPPSGTGLAEAFF
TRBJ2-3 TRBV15 CATSRGRDTDTQYF
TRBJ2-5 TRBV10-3 CAISEWLFGETQYF
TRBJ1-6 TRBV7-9 CASSGQGIGNSPLHF
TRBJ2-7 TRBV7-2 CASSRKTGLASYEQYF
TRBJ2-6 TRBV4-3 CASSQEPGPSGANVLTF
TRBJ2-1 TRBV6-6 CATLWAGVNEQFF
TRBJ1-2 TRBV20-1 CSARDPGDYGYTF
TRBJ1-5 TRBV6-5 CASSNIGAHQPQHF
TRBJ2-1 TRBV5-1 CASSLEAGYNEQFF
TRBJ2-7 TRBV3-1 CASGRAYEQYF
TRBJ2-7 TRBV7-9 CASSLDRVWYEQYF
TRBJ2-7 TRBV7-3 CASSFTGGYEQYF
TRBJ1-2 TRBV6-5 CAIASGYGYTF
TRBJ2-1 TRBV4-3 CASSQVNYLNNEQFF
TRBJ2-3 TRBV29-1 CSVARVRKSTDTQYF
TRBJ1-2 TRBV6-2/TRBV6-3 CASSSPPGQGDYGYTF
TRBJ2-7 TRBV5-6 CASSPTAPSYEQYF
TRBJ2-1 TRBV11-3 CASATSGDEQFF
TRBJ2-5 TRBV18 CASSPLDKQETQYF
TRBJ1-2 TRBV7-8 CASSLVRGGSYGYTF
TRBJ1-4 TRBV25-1 CASSEYKGLGEKLFF
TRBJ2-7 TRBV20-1 CSAPLPGLVGSEQYF
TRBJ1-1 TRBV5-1 CASSLAGHANTEAFF
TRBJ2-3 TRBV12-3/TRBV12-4 CASRRSDLTDTQYF
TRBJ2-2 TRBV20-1 CSARDSGTATGELFF
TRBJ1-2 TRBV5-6 CASSFVQGGVDGYTF
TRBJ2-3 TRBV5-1 CASQDRHSTDTQYF
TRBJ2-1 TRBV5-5 CASSLDVYNEQFF
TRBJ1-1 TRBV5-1 CASFPAGQGGKDTEAFF
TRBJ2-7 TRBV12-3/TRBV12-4 CASSFSSQYEQYF
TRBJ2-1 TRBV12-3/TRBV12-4 CASSYRRGEYNEQFF
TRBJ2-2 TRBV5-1 CASTPTGGNTGELFF
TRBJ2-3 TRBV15 CATSRGTIVSTDTQYF
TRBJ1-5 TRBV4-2 CASSQVTVSYSNQPQHF
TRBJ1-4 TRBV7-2 CASSSGVVLGEKLFF
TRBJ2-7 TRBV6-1 CASSEARGDYEQYF
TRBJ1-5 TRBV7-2 CASSQDRGHQPQHF
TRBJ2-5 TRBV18 CASSSGQAQTQYF
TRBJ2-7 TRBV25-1 CASSDGTSSREQYF